The 11 T cell receptor beta chains below all came from one sample that was sequenced in a study of cytotoxic CD8 clonotypes in ibrutinib-treated CLL. Libraries were prepared by immunoSEQ multiplex PCR; TCRdb keeps only in-frame clonotypes and omits some of them. The table records 45,000 to 50,000 clones, approximately 51% of them present only once. The sequencing used PBMCs, collected after 12 months of ibrutinib treatment. The receptors come from a human donor with chronic lymphocytic leukemia.

This clone was observed a few times. The chain employs TRBV7-9 and TRBJ1-2; a possible D gene is TRBD1 (6 bases). The V gene lost 1 base and the J gene lost 3 bases, with 6 bases spanning the gap. The germline gives CDR1 SEHNR, CDR2 FQNEAQ (reference sequence). The CDR3 loop spans 13 amino acids. The CDR3 loop reads CASSLGTDYGYTF. The CDR3 DNA is TGTGCCAGCAGCTTAGGGACAGACTATGGCTACACCTTC.

This clone has just a few counts. The rearrangement links TRBV5-4 to TRBJ2-5; D remains ambiguous. The CDR3 has 15 amino acids. Germline CDR1 and CDR2: SGHNT and YYREEE (reference sequence). V was pared by 0 bases and J by 9 bases, with 18 bases between. CDR3 amino acids: CASSLGSGVDGSQYF. The DNA of the CDR3 is TGTGCCAGCAGCTTGGGGTCAGGTGTTGATGGGTCCCAGTACTTC.

The V and J genes are TRBV6-1 and TRBJ2-1; D is uncertain. Germline lookup yields CDR1 MNHNS and CDR2 SASEGT. The CDR3 has 12 amino acids. V lost 7 bases and J 0 bases, leaving 4 bases between the germline ends. The CDR3 DNA follows: TGTGCCAGCATACTCTCCTACAATGAGCAGTTCTTC. Its protein product is CASILSYNEQFF.

The gene calls are TRBV6-6 and TRBJ1-2, with 7 bases matching TRBD1. This CDR3 is built from 13 residues. Germline values: CDR1 MNHNY, CDR2 SVGAGI (reference sequence). The junction had 6 bases not matched to a gene; V was cut back by 6 bases and J by 5 bases. The DNA for the CDR3 is TGTGCCAGCAGCCTCGGACAGGTTTATGGCTACACCTTC. This sequence encodes CASSLGQVYGYTF.

The V gene is TRBV6-5, the J gene TRBJ1-2, with a possible D match to TRBD1 (5 bases). CDR1 MNHEY and CDR2 SVGAGI come from the germline V gene. The V and J ends lost 4 bases and 8 bases respectively, with 17 bases between them. The CDR3 is made up of 14 amino acids. The CDR3 sequence is CASSSWGRAGGYTF. The CDR3 bases are TGTGCCAGCAGTTCTTGGGGCAGGGCTGGAGGCTACACCTTC.

This clone has just a few counts. DNA for the CDR3: TGTGCCAGCAGCGCAGGGGGCGTTGCCGGGGAGCTGTTTTTT. Its translation: CASSAGGVAGELFF. The chain is built from TRBV9 and TRBJ2-2; TRBD1 matches 8 bases. The CDR3 covers 14 residues. Germline CDR1 SGDLS, CDR2 YYNGEE. J was trimmed by 6 bases and V by 3 bases; bases with no gene match: 4.

This clone was recorded only once. Within the sample, other DNA sequences also encode this same CDR3. The chain links TRBV5-1 to TRBJ2-7; 9 nucleotides line up with TRBD2. Germline CDR1 and CDR2: SGHRS and YFSETQ. The CDR3 runs 17 residues. The ends lost 4 bases at V and 7 bases at J; junction bases unmatched: 18. The chain's CDR3 is CASSGGLAGGPSREQYF. The CDR3 DNA sequence: TGCGCCAGCAGCGGGGGACTAGCTGGAGGGCCTTCTAGGGAGCAGTACTTC.

This chain links TRBV5-1 with TRBJ2-2; D is perhaps TRBD1 (6 bases). The CDR3 consists of 14 residues. Germline assignment: CDR1 SGHRS and CDR2 YFSETQ. The V end was cut by 4 bases, the J end by 6 bases, with 13 bases between. The CDR3 coding sequence is TGCGCCAGCAGCAGAAATACAGGGCCCGGGGAGCTGTTTTTT. Translation gives CASSRNTGPGELFF. Complete variable domain (other parts from reference TRBV5-1 and TRBJ2-2): KAGVTQTPRYLIKTRGQQVTLSCSPISGHRSVSWYQQTPGQGLQFLFEYFSETQRNKGNFPGRFSGRQFSNSRSEMNVSTLELGDSALYLCASSRNTGPGELFFGEGSRLTVL.

The rearrangement uses TRBV28 and TRBJ1-2; tentatively, D is TRBD1 (6 bases). CDR1 and CDR2 (germline): MDHEN, SYDVKM. Trimming left V 3 bases short and J 2 bases short, with 19 bases between. This CDR3 is built from 17 residues. CDR3 in amino acids: CASSLAGAIGPNYGYTF. The CDR3 nucleotides read TGTGCCAGCAGTTTGGCAGGGGCCATTGGTCCCAACTATGGCTACACCTTC.

The CDR3 sequence is CASSKIQDTEAFF. The DNA of the CDR3 is TGCGCCAGCAGCAAAATTCAAGACACTGAAGCTTTCTTT. This chain joins TRBV5-1 and TRBJ1-1; unclear D gene. Germline V gene sequence: CDR1 SGHRS, CDR2 YFSETQ. Trimming left V 4 bases short and J 3 bases short, with 10 bases between. This CDR3 has 13 residues.

At least ten counts were recorded for this clone. The CDR3 nucleotides read TGTGCCAGCAGCCCATCCCGGTATGAGGGGGAGCTGTTTTTT. Residues: CASSPSRYEGELFF. The chain combines TRBV7-9 with TRBJ2-2, with D unresolved. CDR1 and CDR2 (germline): SEHNR, FQNEAQ (reference sequence). Trimming cost V 5 bases and J 8 bases, with 15 bases left between them. The CDR3 length is 14 residues.